This is a list of T cell receptor beta chains from one sample in a study of shared clonotypes between healthy human individuals. Using immunoSEQ multiplex PCR, the repertoire was profiled, and TCRdb retains in-frame clones only, with some absent. Here the sample spans millions of clones, 90% to 95% being singletons. Sample: naive CD4+ T cells sorted from blood. These receptor sequences come from a man younger than 35 in good health. The CDR3 runs from the conserved cysteine through the conserved F or W. Fields, in order: D gene, J gene, clone size, V gene, CDR3 length, CDR3 DNA, CDR3 protein. D genes are given only for firm matches. Some rows mark clone size as missing; the rest say once, few, many or name a class of expanded clone.

>-|TRBJ2-2|-|TRBV10-1|14
TGCGCCAGCTCCGGCCTCGGGGATTCCGGGGAGCTGTTTTTT
CASSGLGDSGELFF
>-|TRBJ1-1|once|TRBV7-9|15
TGTGCCAGCAGCTTAGGTAGCGGGGTGAACACTGAAGCTTTCTTT
CASSLGSGVNTEAFF
>-|TRBJ1-1|-|TRBV6-1|14
TGTGCCAGCAGTGGGGCCGGTGCGGTCACTGAAGCTTTCTTT
CASSGAGAVTEAFF
>-|TRBJ1-6|-|TRBV6-1|13
TGTGCCAGCAACGGACAGCCTAATTCACCCCTCCACTTT
CASNGQPNSPLHF
>-|TRBJ2-7|-|TRBV4-3|14
TGCGCCAGCAGCCAAGATTGGACGACGTACGAGCAGTACTTC
CASSQDWTTYEQYF
>-|TRBJ1-2|few|TRBV7-9|13
TGTGCCAGCAGCTTACAGGGGAACTATGGCTACACCTTC
CASSLQGNYGYTF
>-|TRBJ2-5|-|TRBV28|14
TGTGCCAGCAGATCGGCCGGGGGCCTAGAGACCCAGTACTTC
CASRSAGGLETQYF
>TRBD1|TRBJ2-7|-|TRBV10-2|16
TGCGCCAGCAGTGAGAGGGGACAGGGGCGAGCCTACGAGCAGTACTTC
CASSERGQGRAYEQYF
>-|TRBJ1-5|-|TRBV21-1|18
TGTGCCAGCAGGATGGGACGCCGGGACAGGGCCCTTAATCAGCCCCAGCATTTT
CASRMGRRDRALNQPQHF
>TRBD2|TRBJ2-1|-|TRBV27|15
TGTGCCAGCAGTCAACTAGCGGGGCCCTACAATGAGCAGTTCTTC
CASSQLAGPYNEQFF
>-|TRBJ2-3|-|TRBV5-1|15
TGCGCCAGCAGCTTGGAACCTGTTAGCACAGATACGCAGTATTTT
CASSLEPVSTDTQYF
>-|TRBJ2-3|-|TRBV9|16
TGTGCCAGCAGCGCGGGGAGAGGGACGCTTACAGATACGCAGTATTTT
CASSAGRGTLTDTQYF
>TRBD1|TRBJ1-1|-|TRBV19|16
TGTGCCAGTAGTAGAGGACAGGGGGCGAAGAGCACTGAAGCTTTCTTT
CASSRGQGAKSTEAFF
>-|TRBJ1-4|-|TRBV2|13
TGTGCCAGCAGTGTCCAGGGGTTCGAAAAACTGTTTTTT
CASSVQGFEKLFF
>TRBD2|TRBJ2-5|-|TRBV11-2|15
TGTGCCAGCAGCTTAGGAAGCGGGGGGGTAGAGACCCAGTACTTC
CASSLGSGGVETQYF
>TRBD2|TRBJ2-1|-|TRBV6-1|14
TGTGCCAGCAGTGTTAGCGGGGGGGCTAATGAGCAGTTCTTC
CASSVSGGANEQFF
>TRBD1|TRBJ2-3|-|TRBV10-3|16
TGTGCCATCAGTGAGTCCAGGGACAGGGATACAGATACGCAGTATTTT
CAISESRDRDTDTQYF
>-|TRBJ2-7|-|TRBV18|14
TGTGCCAGCTCACTGGGGGGTAGATCCTACGAGCAGTACTTC
CASSLGGRSYEQYF
>TRBD1|TRBJ1-1|-|TRBV11-2|13
TGTGCCAGCAGCTTACAGGGGGTCTCTGAAGCTTTCTTT
CASSLQGVSEAFF
>TRBD1|TRBJ1-3|-|TRBV28|15
TGTGCCAGCAGCCACCGGGACAGGGGAATAAACACCATATATTTT
CASSHRDRGINTIYF
>TRBD1|TRBJ2-1|once|TRBV5-1|15
TGCGCCAGCAGCTTGCCCGGGACAGAGAACAATGAGCAGTTCTTC
CASSLPGTENNEQFF
>-|TRBJ2-2|-|TRBV29-1|14
TGCAGCGTTGAACAGGGTCTTAACACCGGGGAGCTGTTTTTT
CSVEQGLNTGELFF
>-|TRBJ1-1|-|TRBV6-1|14
TGTGCCAGCAGTGTAGGCAGGAGGAACACTGAAGCTTTCTTT
CASSVGRRNTEAFF
>-|TRBJ2-7|-|TRBV2|14
TGTGCCAGCACGTACCCGGGAGCAGACTACGAGCAGTACTTC
CASTYPGADYEQYF
>TRBD1|TRBJ1-2|-|TRBV5-1|15
TGCGCCAGCAGCACCCTTGCCGGACAGGAGAGTGGCTACACCTTC
CASSTLAGQESGYTF
>TRBD2|TRBJ2-3|-|TRBV27|17
TGTGCCAGCAGTTCCCGAGGGGTAGCGGGAGTAAAAGATACGCAGTATTTT
CASSSRGVAGVKDTQYF
>TRBD2|TRBJ2-7|-|TRBV19|17
TGTGCCAGTAGTCCCGGGCTAGCGGGAGTGAAAGCCTACGAGCAGTACTTC
CASSPGLAGVKAYEQYF
>-|TRBJ1-3|once|TRBV7-9|15
TGTGCCAGCAGCTTAGTGGGCAGGTCTGGAAACACCATATATTTT
CASSLVGRSGNTIYF
>-|TRBJ1-3|-|TRBV10-3|16
TGTGCCATCAGTTCAGGACGGGATTACTCTGGAAACACCATATATTTT
CAISSGRDYSGNTIYF
>-|TRBJ2-1|-|TRBV20-1|11
TGCAGTGCTAGTCAACAGGGTGGGCAGTTCTTC
CSASQQGGQFF
>TRBD1|TRBJ2-5|once|TRBV4-3|16
TGCGCCAGCAGCCAAGATCGGACAGGGGGCCAAGAGACCCAGTACTTC
CASSQDRTGGQETQYF
>-|TRBJ2-1|-|TRBV11-3|14
TGTGCCAGCAGCTTAATGGGTGTCTACAATGAGCAGTTCTTC
CASSLMGVYNEQFF
>-|TRBJ2-7|-|TRBV7-2|13
TGTGCCAGCAGCTCGGGACCGTTCTACGAGCAGTACTTC
CASSSGPFYEQYF
>TRBD1|TRBJ2-7|once|TRBV13|15
TGTGCCAGCAGCTCCCCCGGGACAGAGCCTTATGAGCAGTACTTC
CASSSPGTEPYEQYF